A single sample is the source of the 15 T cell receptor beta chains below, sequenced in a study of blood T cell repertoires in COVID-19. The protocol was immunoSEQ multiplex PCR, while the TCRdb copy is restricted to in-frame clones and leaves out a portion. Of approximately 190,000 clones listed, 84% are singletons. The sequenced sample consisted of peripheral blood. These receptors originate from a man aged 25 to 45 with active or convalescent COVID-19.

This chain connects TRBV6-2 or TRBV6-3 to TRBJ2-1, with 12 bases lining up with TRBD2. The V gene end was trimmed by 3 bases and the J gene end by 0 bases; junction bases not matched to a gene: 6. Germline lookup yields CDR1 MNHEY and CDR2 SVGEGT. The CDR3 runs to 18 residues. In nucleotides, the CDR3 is TGTGCCAGCAGTTATTCGGGGACTAGCGGGTACTCCTACAATGAGCAGTTCTTC. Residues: CASSYSGTSGYSYNEQFF.

In DNA, the CDR3 is TGTGCCATCAGTGGGGACAGGAACTATGGCTACACCTTC. It is translated as CAISGDRNYGYTF. V is TRBV10-3 and J is TRBJ1-2; 8 nucleotides line up with TRBD1. V shed 4 bases, J shed 2 bases, and the junction held 0 bases outside the gene matches. This CDR3 region has 13 residues. Germline CDR1 and CDR2: ENHRY and SYGVKD.

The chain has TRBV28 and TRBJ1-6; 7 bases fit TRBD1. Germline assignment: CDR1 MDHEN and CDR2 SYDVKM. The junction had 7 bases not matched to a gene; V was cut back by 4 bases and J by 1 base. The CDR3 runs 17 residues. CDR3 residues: CASSSTGLGSYNSPLHF. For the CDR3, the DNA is TGTGCCAGCAGTTCGACAGGGTTAGGGTCCTATAATTCACCCCTCCACTTT.

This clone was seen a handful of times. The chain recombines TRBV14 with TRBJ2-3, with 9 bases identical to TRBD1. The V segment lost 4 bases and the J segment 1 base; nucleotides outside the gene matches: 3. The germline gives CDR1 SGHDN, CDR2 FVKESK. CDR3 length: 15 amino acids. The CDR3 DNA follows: TGTGCCAGCAGCCCACAGGGGGCCCGCACAGATACGCAGTATTTT. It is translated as CASSPQGARTDTQYF.

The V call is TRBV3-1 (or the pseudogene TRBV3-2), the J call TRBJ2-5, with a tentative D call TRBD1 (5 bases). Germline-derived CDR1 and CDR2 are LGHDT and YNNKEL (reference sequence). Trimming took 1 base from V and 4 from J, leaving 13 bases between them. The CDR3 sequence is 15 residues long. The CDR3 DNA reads TGTGCCAGCAGCCAAGCTCAGGGTCGGGCAGAGACCCAGTACTTC. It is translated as CASSQAQGRAETQYF.

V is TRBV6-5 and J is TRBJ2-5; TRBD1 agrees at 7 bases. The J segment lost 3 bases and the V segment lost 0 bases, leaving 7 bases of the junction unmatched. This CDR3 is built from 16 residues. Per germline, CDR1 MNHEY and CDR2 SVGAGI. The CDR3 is CASSYSGTDPKETQYF. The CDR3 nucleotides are TGTGCCAGCAGTTACTCCGGGACAGACCCCAAAGAGACCCAGTACTTC.

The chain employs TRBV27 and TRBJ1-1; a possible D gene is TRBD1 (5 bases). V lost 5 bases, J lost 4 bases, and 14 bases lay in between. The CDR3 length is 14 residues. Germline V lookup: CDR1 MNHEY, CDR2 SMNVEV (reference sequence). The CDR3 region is CASSPRHDSTEAFF. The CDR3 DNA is TGTGCCAGCAGTCCCCGACACGACAGCACTGAAGCTTTCTTT.

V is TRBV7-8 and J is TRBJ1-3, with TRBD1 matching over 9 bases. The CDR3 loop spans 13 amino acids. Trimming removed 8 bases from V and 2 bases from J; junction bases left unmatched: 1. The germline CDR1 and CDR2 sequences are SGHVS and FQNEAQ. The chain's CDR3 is CASRQGAGNTIYF. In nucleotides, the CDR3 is TGTGCCAGCCGACAGGGGGCTGGAAACACCATATATTTT.

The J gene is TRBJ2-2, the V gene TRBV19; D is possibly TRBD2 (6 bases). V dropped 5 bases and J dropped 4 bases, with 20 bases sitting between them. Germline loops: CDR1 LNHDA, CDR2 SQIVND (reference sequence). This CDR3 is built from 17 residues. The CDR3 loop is CASSPPPTLATTGELFF. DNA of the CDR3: TGTGCCAGTAGTCCCCCCCCGACACTAGCTACCACCGGGGAGCTGTTTTTT.

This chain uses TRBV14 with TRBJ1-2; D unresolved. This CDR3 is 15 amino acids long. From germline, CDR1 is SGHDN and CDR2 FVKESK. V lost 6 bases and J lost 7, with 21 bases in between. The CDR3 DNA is TGTGCCAGCAGTCAGGACTGGGAAGGGCCCGCTGGCTACACCTTC. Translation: CASSQDWEGPAGYTF. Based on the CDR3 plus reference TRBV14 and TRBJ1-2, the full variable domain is EAGVTQFPSHSVIEKGQTVTLRCDPISGHDNLYWYRRVMGKEIKFLLHFVKESKQDESGMPNNRFLAERTGGTYSTLKVQPAELEDSGVYFCASSQDWEGPAGYTFGSGTRLTVV.

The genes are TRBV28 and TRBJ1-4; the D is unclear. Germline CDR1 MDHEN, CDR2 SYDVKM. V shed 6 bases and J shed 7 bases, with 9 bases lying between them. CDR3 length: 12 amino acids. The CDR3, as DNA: TGTGCCAGCAGAACCGCAGGTGAAAAACTGTTTTTT. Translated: CASRTAGEKLFF.

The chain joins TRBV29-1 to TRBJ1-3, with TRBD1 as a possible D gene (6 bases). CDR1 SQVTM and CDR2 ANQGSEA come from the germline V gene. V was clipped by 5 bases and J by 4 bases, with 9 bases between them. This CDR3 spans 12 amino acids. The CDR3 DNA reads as TGCAGCGTTACAGGGTACGGAAACACCATATATTTT. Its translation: CSVTGYGNTIYF.

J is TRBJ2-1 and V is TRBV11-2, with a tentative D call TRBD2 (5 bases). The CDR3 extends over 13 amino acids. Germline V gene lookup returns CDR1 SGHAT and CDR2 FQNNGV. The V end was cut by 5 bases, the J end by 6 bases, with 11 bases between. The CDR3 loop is CASSNGVSNEQFF. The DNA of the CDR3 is TGTGCCAGCAGCAACGGGGTCAGCAATGAGCAGTTCTTC.

The CDR3 sequence is CASSLGGLISGNTIYF. CDR3 DNA: TGTGCCAGCAGCTTGGGGGGCCTGATCTCTGGAAACACCATATATTTT. V and J are TRBV5-4 and TRBJ1-3, with a tentative D call TRBD1 (5 bases). Germline CDR1 is SGHNT and CDR2 is YYREEE (reference sequence). The CDR3 covers 16 residues. The V end was cut by 0 bases, the J end by 0 bases, with 10 bases between.

In DNA, the CDR3 is TGTGCCAGCAGTGAAAGGCCCGACAGAGGCAATCAGCCCCAGCATTTT. Its protein is CASSERPDRGNQPQHF. The chain links TRBV6-1 to TRBJ1-5, with D possibly being TRBD1 (5 bases). V lost 2 bases to trimming and J lost 2 bases, with 13 bases between them. The CDR3 is 16 amino acids. Germline V CDR1 and CDR2: MNHNS, SASEGT.